This is a list of T cell receptor beta chains from one sample in a study of T cell responses to AZD1222 COVID-19 vaccine. Profiling relied on immunoSEQ multiplex PCR, and the TCRdb table lists in-frame clones only, not all of them. This repertoire shows approximately 89,000 clones, approximately 90% found once; its top ten account for 9.5% to 13%. The source material was peripheral blood, sampled 28 days after the second AZD1222 dose. These receptors were obtained from an adult who received the AZD1222 COVID-19 vaccine. Each CDR3 is given without its conserved first and last residue. Size is omitted from some rows. Given values are once, few, many or a class for expanded clones.

length: 13
J: TRBJ1-2
V: TRBV19
size: .
CDR3: ASSDLGTGVEGYT

length: 12
J: TRBJ2-2
V: TRBV11-2
size: .
CDR3: ASSSIQHTGELF

length: 11
J: TRBJ2-1
V: TRBV28
size: .
CDR3: ASSPAENNEQF

length: 11
J: TRBJ1-2
V: TRBV28
size: .
CDR3: ASSLREAYGYT

length: 12
J: TRBJ1-5
V: TRBV2
size: .
CDR3: ASSEGQGNQPQH

length: 16
J: TRBJ2-1
V: TRBV7-6
size: once
CDR3: ASSFQPTSGSSYNEQF

length: 13
J: TRBJ1-2
V: TRBV4-1
size: .
CDR3: ASSQDPWGTYGYT

length: 14
J: TRBJ1-6
V: TRBV6-5
size: .
CDR3: ASSYFNTLYNSPLH

length: 14
J: TRBJ2-1
V: TRBV13
size: .
CDR3: ASSLAGTSVYNEQF

length: 10
J: TRBJ2-7
V: TRBV6-5
size: .
CDR3: ASRQIGYEQY